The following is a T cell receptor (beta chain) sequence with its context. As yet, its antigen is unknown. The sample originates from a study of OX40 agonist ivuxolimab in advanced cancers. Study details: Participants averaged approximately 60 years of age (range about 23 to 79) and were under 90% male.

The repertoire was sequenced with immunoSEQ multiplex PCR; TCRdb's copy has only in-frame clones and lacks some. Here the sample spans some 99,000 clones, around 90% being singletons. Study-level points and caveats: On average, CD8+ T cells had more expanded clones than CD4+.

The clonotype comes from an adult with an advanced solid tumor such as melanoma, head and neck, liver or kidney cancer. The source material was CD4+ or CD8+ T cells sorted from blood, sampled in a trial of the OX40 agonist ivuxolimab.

CDR3 in amino acids: CASSFQGRTNEKLFF. The DNA for the CDR3 is TGTGCCAGCAGCTTCCAGGGGAGGACTAATGAAAAACTGTTTTTT. The genes are TRBV6-5 and TRBJ1-4; D is possibly TRBD1 (6 bases). Germline V gene lookup returns CDR1 MNHEY and CDR2 SVGAGI. V was clipped by 6 bases and J by 2 bases, with 13 bases between them. CDR3 length equals 15 residues.